This entry lists 28 T cell receptor beta chains sequenced from one sample in a study of blood T cell repertoires in COVID-19. Libraries were prepared by immunoSEQ multiplex PCR; TCRdb keeps only in-frame clonotypes and omits some of them. The sample holds 250,000 or so clones; about 85% are singletons and the top ten take 4% to 4.5%. Sequenced: peripheral blood. Receptors originate from a man aged 55 to 70 with acute or convalescent COVID-19.

The CDR3 region is CATSEGGRLTDTQYF. For the CDR3, the DNA is TGTGCCACCAGTGAGGGAGGGAGGCTCACAGATACGCAGTATTTT. The V call is TRBV24-1, the J call TRBJ2-3; 7 bases fit TRBD2. The CDR3 has 15 amino acids. Per germline, CDR1 KGHDR and CDR2 SFDVKD. Trimming cost V 4 bases and J 2 bases; bases outside gene matches: 5.

In regard to this clone: Other nucleotide sequences from this sample produce the same CDR3. The V gene is TRBV28, the J gene TRBJ1-5; D is uncertain. The CDR3 has 12 residues. CDR1 is MDHEN, CDR2 SYDVKM, per germline. V was cut by 6 bases and J by 2 bases, with 5 bases left in between. As DNA, the CDR3 is TGTGCCAGCAGGGCCGGCAATCAGCCCCAGCATTTT. Translation gives CASRAGNQPQHF.

The chain recombines TRBV2 with TRBJ2-1; 8 bases line up with TRBD2. Germline CDR1 is SNHLY and CDR2 is FYNNEI. Losses at the gene ends were 1 base for V and 6 bases for J; bases not matched to a gene: 5. The CDR3 extends over 15 amino acids. DNA for the CDR3: TGTGCCAGCAGTGAAGAGGGACTAGTGGGCAATGAGCAGTTCTTC. Its protein product is CASSEEGLVGNEQFF.

The chain joins TRBV6-5 to TRBJ1-6, with 7 bases matching TRBD1. This CDR3 comprises 14 residues. Trimming cost V 5 bases and J 8 bases; bases outside gene matches: 6. The germline CDR1 and CDR2 sequences are MNHEY and SVGAGI. The CDR3 DNA follows: TGTGCCAGCAGTCTGACAGGGTGGGATTCACCCCTCCACTTT. This encodes CASSLTGWDSPLHF.

The gene calls are TRBV6-7 and TRBJ1-5, with 8 nucleotides matching TRBD1. TRBV6-7 is an open reading frame whose function is uncertain. This CDR3 has 14 amino acids. The trim removed 4 bases at V and 5 bases at J, leaving 4 bases unmatched. This CDR3 is CASSSGTGYQPQHF. As DNA, the CDR3 is TGTGCCAGCAGTTCCGGGACAGGTTATCAGCCCCAGCATTTT.

The rearrangement links TRBV28 to TRBJ1-2; 8 bases agree with TRBD1. CDR1 MDHEN and CDR2 SYDVKM come from the germline V gene. The V and J ends lost 8 bases and 0 bases, in that order; junction bases with no gene match: 14. This CDR3 is built from 17 residues. This CDR3 reads CASLTAGTGPSNYGYTF. In nucleotides, the CDR3 is TGTGCCAGCCTAACTGCCGGGACAGGCCCCTCTAACTATGGCTACACCTTC.

V and J are TRBV7-6 and TRBJ2-3; 8 positions match TRBD2. Germline V gives CDR1 SGHVS, CDR2 FNYEAQ. V lost 0 bases, J lost 2 bases, and 1 base stayed unmatched. The CDR3 runs to 15 residues. CDR3 protein: CASSLASGDTDTQYF. In nucleotides, the CDR3 is TGTGCCAGCAGCTTAGCTAGCGGGGACACAGATACGCAGTATTTT.

V usage is TRBV9 and J usage is TRBJ2-7, with 8 bases identical to TRBD2. Looked up from germline, CDR1 is SGDLS and CDR2 is YYNGEE. The CDR3 is 15 amino acids. Trimming cost V 3 bases and J 4 bases; bases outside gene matches: 9. CDR3 protein: CASSASSGSDYEQYF. The DNA for the CDR3 is TGTGCCAGCAGCGCCAGCAGCGGGAGTGATTACGAGCAGTACTTC.

CDR3 bases: TGTGCCAGCAGCCAAGATGTGGGGGCCGGAACTGGGGCCAACGTCCTGACTTTC. Translation gives CASSQDVGAGTGANVLTF. The rearrangement joins TRBV14 to TRBJ2-6; tentative D call: TRBD1 (6 bases). V was clipped by 0 bases and J by 2 bases, with 14 bases between them. The CDR3 sequence is 18 residues long. CDR1 is SGHDN and CDR2 is FVKESK in the germline V gene.

The chain recombines TRBV5-6 with TRBJ2-7, with TRBD2 identical over 8 bases. The CDR3 runs 15 residues. Germline trimming cut 0 bases from V and 3 bases from J; bases unmatched to any gene: 5. Germline loops: CDR1 SGHDT, CDR2 YYEEEE. The CDR3 sequence: CASSLALAAGYEQYF. The CDR3 DNA sequence: TGTGCCAGCAGCTTGGCACTAGCGGCCGGCTACGAGCAGTACTTC.

This sequence joins TRBV5-1 and TRBJ2-3; TRBD1 matches at 9 bases. Trimming took 3 bases from V and 2 from J; bases not matched to a gene: 10. The CDR3 is made up of 17 amino acids. Germline assignment: CDR1 SGHRS and CDR2 YFSETQ. DNA of the CDR3: TGCGCCAGCAGCTACCGGGACAGGGTAACCTCCACAGATACGCAGTATTTT. Translating gives CASSYRDRVTSTDTQYF.

The CDR3 bases are TGTGCCAGCAGCTTGTCAGGGGGCAACACTGAAGCTTTCTTT. It is translated as CASSLSGGNTEAFF. The J gene is TRBJ1-1, the V gene TRBV5-4, with 8 bases aligning to TRBD1. The germline gives CDR1 SGHNT, CDR2 YYREEE (reference sequence). The CDR3 totals 14 residues. Losses at the gene ends were 1 base for V and 2 bases for J; bases not matched to a gene: 1. The full variable domain, with the rest looked up from reference TRBV5-4 and TRBJ1-1, is ETGVTQSPTHLIKTRGQQVTLRCSSQSGHNTVSWYQQALGQGPQFIFQYYREEENGRGNFPPRFSGLQFPNYSSELNVNALELDDSALYLCASSLSGGNTEAFFGQGTRLTVV.

V usage is TRBV9 and J usage is TRBJ1-3; TRBD1 aligns across 9 bases. Unmatched junction bases numbered 5, after V lost 0 bases and J lost 1 base. Germline V gene data show CDR1 as SGDLS and CDR2 as YYNGEE. This CDR3 comprises 17 residues. The CDR3 loop is CASSVAGTGRSGNTIYF. The CDR3 region has the DNA TGTGCCAGCAGCGTAGCCGGGACAGGGAGGTCTGGAAACACCATATATTTT.

The chain couples TRBV7-6 to TRBJ1-6, with TRBD1 as a possible D gene (6 bases). The germline CDR1 and CDR2 sequences are SGHVS and FNYEAQ. The CDR3 contains 17 residues. Trimming shortened V by 5 bases and J by 10 bases, and 24 bases separated the two germline ends. Written as DNA, the CDR3 is TGTGCCAGCAGCCCAGTTCCCCTCCAGGGGACGGGATCACCCCTCCACTTT. Protein: CASSPVPLQGTGSPLHF.

This chain uses TRBV9 with TRBJ1-1, with TRBD1 matching over 7 bases. J lost 6 bases, V lost 3 bases, and 14 bases had no gene match. The germline CDR1 and CDR2 sequences are SGDLS and YYNGEE. This CDR3 contains 16 residues. The CDR3 DNA reads TGTGCCAGCAGCGAGGGACAGAATCCTCAATGGTCTGAAGCTTTCTTT. Translation gives CASSEGQNPQWSEAFF.

Concerning this clone itself: Other DNA sequences within the sample encode an identical CDR3. The CDR3 region has the DNA TGTGCCAGCAGCCAATTAGCCGGCGAGCAGTACTTC. It is translated as CASSQLAGEQYF. The J gene is TRBJ2-7, the V gene TRBV3-1 (or the pseudogene TRBV3-2); no reliable D call. Germline CDR1 reads LGHDT; CDR2 reads YNNKEL (reference sequence). The CDR3 covers 12 residues. The ends were cut back, 2 bases at V and 6 bases at J, with 8 bases in the middle.

DNA for the CDR3: TGTGCCAGCAGTGGGGGGTACAGGGCTGAGCAGTTCTTC. It codes for CASSGGYRAEQFF. The chain recombines TRBV2 with TRBJ2-1, with a weak D call TRBD1 (6 bases). There are 13 residues in the CDR3. In germline, CDR1 is SNHLY, CDR2 FYNNEI. The V end lost 4 bases, the J end lost 9 bases, and 13 bases lay between the germline ends. Full variable domain (rest looked up from reference TRBV2 and TRBJ2-1): EPEVTQTPSHQVTQMGQEVILRCVPISNHLYFYWYRQILGQKVEFLVSFYNNEISEKSEIFDDQFSVERPDGSNFTLKIRSTKLEDSAMYFCASSGGYRAEQFFGPGTRLTVL.

The chain combines TRBV4-2 with TRBJ1-2, with TRBD1 matching over 10 bases. The CDR3 runs to 15 residues. Germline assignment: CDR1 LGHNA and CDR2 YNFKEQ. The V gene end was trimmed by 0 bases and the J gene end by 8 bases; junction bases not matched to a gene: 6. CDR3 sequence (DNA): TGTGCCAGCAGCCAAGACAGGACAGGGGGTAAAGGCTACACCTTC. Residues: CASSQDRTGGKGYTF.

J is TRBJ2-7 and V is TRBV5-1; tentatively, D is TRBD1 (6 bases). The V end was cut by 4 bases, the J end by 0 bases, with 8 bases between. The CDR3 totals 13 residues. Germline CDR1 and CDR2: SGHRS and YFSETQ. The CDR3 sequence: CASSEDSSYEQYF. The CDR3 nucleotides are TGCGCCAGCAGCGAGGACAGCTCCTACGAGCAGTACTTC.

This rearrangement joins TRBV24-1 to TRBJ2-4; the match to TRBD1 covers 8 bases. Germline assignment: CDR1 KGHDR and CDR2 SFDVKD. Trimming cost V 4 bases and J 3 bases; bases outside gene matches: 7. The CDR3 spans 16 residues. The chain's CDR3 is CATSEKDRVVKNIQYF. In DNA form, the CDR3 reads TGTGCCACCAGTGAGAAGGACAGGGTGGTCAAAAACATTCAGTACTTC.

The rearrangement joins TRBV9 to TRBJ1-2; TRBD1 matches 7 bases. CDR3 length: 15 residues. After removal of 0 bases from V and 5 bases from J, the junction contained 7 bases not matched to a gene. Germline CDR1 and CDR2: SGDLS and YYNGEE. CDR3 loop: CASSVDEGARYGYTF. CDR3 DNA: TGTGCCAGCAGCGTAGACGAGGGGGCCAGGTATGGCTACACCTTC.

In its sample, this clone was seen once. The V gene is TRBV6-5, the J gene TRBJ1-5, with D perhaps TRBD1 (5 bases). The CDR3 is 13 amino acids. In germline, CDR1 is MNHEY, CDR2 SVGAGI. Trimming removed 4 bases from V and 5 bases from J, with 9 bases in between. CDR3 sequence reads: CASSSGLYQPQHF. In DNA, the CDR3 is TGTGCCAGCAGTTCAGGGCTGTATCAGCCCCAGCATTTT.

The chain uses TRBV2 and TRBJ1-1, with 8 nucleotides matching TRBD1. With 6 bases clipped from V and 7 bases from J, the junction kept 13 bases outside the gene matches. Germline lookup yields CDR1 SNHLY and CDR2 FYNNEI. This CDR3 is built from 15 residues. The DNA of the CDR3 is TGTGCCAGCAGAGAATATGACAGGGGAATTGATGAAGCTTTCTTT. The encoded protein is CASREYDRGIDEAFF.

This clone has just one count. The chain couples TRBV6-6 to TRBJ2-1; possibly TRBD2 for D (5 bases). The CDR3 loop spans 14 amino acids. Trimming cost V 6 bases and J 1 base, with 10 bases left between them. Germline values: CDR1 MNHNY, CDR2 SVGAGI (reference sequence). DNA of the CDR3: TGTGCCAGCAGCCTGTCGGGGTCCTACAATGAGCAGTTCTTC. Its translation: CASSLSGSYNEQFF.

This chain joins TRBV4-2 and TRBJ1-5; D gene ambiguous. Germline V gene sequence: CDR1 LGHNA, CDR2 YNFKEQ. The CDR3 covers 14 residues. The germline V and J ends were trimmed by 3 bases and 4 bases, with 10 bases remaining between them. Here the CDR3 reads CASSQVAANQPQHF. Here the CDR3 DNA reads TGTGCCAGCAGCCAGGTGGCAGCGAATCAGCCCCAGCATTTT.

This clone was detected only a few times. This chain connects TRBV7-3 to TRBJ1-2; D may be TRBD1 (6 bases). V lost 5 bases to trimming and J lost 8 bases, with 15 bases between them. The CDR3 has 13 amino acids. Germline V lookup: CDR1 SGHTA, CDR2 FQGTGA. For the CDR3, the DNA is TGTGCCAGCAGCCAGACAGGAGCCGTGGGCTACACCTTC. Translating it yields CASSQTGAVGYTF.

This chain joins TRBV10-3 and TRBJ2-7, with TRBD2 matching over 11 bases. The CDR3 has 13 amino acids. The V and J ends lost 6 bases and 9 bases, in that order; junction bases with no gene match: 7. Germline V lookup: CDR1 ENHRY, CDR2 SYGVKD. The CDR3 DNA sequence: TGTGCCATCAGCGAACTAGCGGGAGATGTGCAGTACTTC. This sequence encodes CAISELAGDVQYF.

The chain employs TRBV4-2 and TRBJ1-2; 10 bases agree with TRBD1. Germline V gives CDR1 LGHNA, CDR2 YNFKEQ. This CDR3 comprises 15 residues. V shed 0 bases and J 4 bases; nucleotides not matched to a gene: 2. CDR3 residues: CASSQEDRGFYGYTF. The CDR3 nucleotides read TGTGCCAGCAGCCAAGAGGACAGGGGGTTCTATGGCTACACCTTC.